This T cell receptor (beta chain) was captured by sequencing in a study of CDR3 diversity in severe acne. TCRdb processed the PCR reads anew with MiXCR; each CDR3 protein has one entry. The repertoire holds fewer than 90,000 distinct CDR3 sequences, with 45% to 55% as singletons. V lost 0 bases and J 4 bases, leaving 9 bases between the germline ends. The germline V gene has CDR1 LNHNV and CDR2 YYDKDF (reference sequence). The CDR3 contains 14 residues. The chain is built from TRBV15 and TRBJ1-2; a weak D match, TRBD1 (5 bases). The origin of this receptor is a male donor in good health, without acne. Source material: blood. The CDR3 nucleotides read TGTGCCACCAGCAGAGAAGGGGCAGGCTATGGCTACACCTTC. Protein sequence: CATSREGAGYGYTF.